This passage covers 15 T cell receptor beta chains from one sample sequenced in a study of blood T cell repertoires in COVID-19. Profiling relied on immunoSEQ multiplex PCR, and the TCRdb table lists in-frame clones only, not all of them. Of about 34,000 clones in the sample, about 85% were seen once. Sequenced input: peripheral blood. The source is a human donor with acute or convalescent COVID-19. The donor label of this sample is uncertain.

The V call is TRBV9, the J call TRBJ1-2; 8 nucleotides line up with TRBD1. CDR1 and CDR2 (germline): SGDLS, YYNGEE. V shed 7 bases and J 2 bases; nucleotides not matched to a gene: 10. The CDR3 is made up of 15 amino acids. The CDR3 here is CASAGTGGSNYGYTF. The CDR3 coding sequence is TGTGCCAGCGCGGGCACAGGGGGGTCCAACTATGGCTACACCTTC.

The rearrangement links TRBV27 to TRBJ1-4, with D hard to call. This CDR3 comprises 13 residues. Germline V lookup: CDR1 MNHEY, CDR2 SMNVEV (reference sequence). Deletions cut 6 bases from V and 0 bases from J, with 5 bases between. CDR3 DNA: TGTGCCAGCAGCACTGCAACTAATGAAAAACTGTTTTTT. Protein product: CASSTATNEKLFF.

This clone was detected only a few times. V is TRBV12-2 and J is TRBJ1-5. TRBV12-2 is designated a pseudogene. The CDR3 is 17 residues long. CDR3 DNA: TGTGCAAGTCGCTTAGCGTCCTCTACGGGGAGCAATCAGCCCCAGCATTTT. Its protein product is CASRLASSTGSNQPQHF.

CDR3 region: CASSQIQGAGEKLFF. CDR3 bases: TGTGCCAGCAGCCAAATTCAGGGGGCCGGTGAAAAACTGTTTTTT. The chain is built from TRBV14 and TRBJ1-4; TRBD1 matches at 8 bases. Per germline, CDR1 SGHDN and CDR2 FVKESK. Trimming took 2 bases from V and 7 from J; bases not matched to a gene: 6. The CDR3 totals 15 residues.

The chain carries TRBV28 and TRBJ1-2, with 7 bases that match TRBD1. The germline gives CDR1 MDHEN, CDR2 SYDVKM. The CDR3 consists of 13 residues. The V and J ends lost 6 bases and 8 bases, in that order; junction bases with no gene match: 9. The CDR3 region has the DNA TGTGCCAGCAGCCCTGGACAGGCTTTAGGCTACACCTTC. Translation: CASSPGQALGYTF.

This chain uses TRBV4-1 with TRBJ2-7, with 9 bases fitting TRBD2. The germline V gene has CDR1 MGHRA and CDR2 YSYEKL. Trimming took 1 base from V and 2 from J; bases not matched to a gene: 6. This CDR3 is built from 16 residues. The CDR3 spells CASSQGVERGAYEQYF. The CDR3 DNA reads as TGCGCCAGCAGCCAAGGGGTCGAGCGGGGGGCCTACGAGCAGTACTTC.

Comments on this clone: At one of its ends the junction is not consistent with the germline gene, which may arise from a read error. V and J are TRBV7-3 and TRBJ2-3, with TRBD2 matching over 8 bases. Germline assignment: CDR1 SGHTA and CDR2 FQGTGA. The CDR3 runs 15 residues. CDR3 nucleotides: TGTGCCAGCAGCCTAACTAGCGGTCTGAGCGATACGCAGTATTTT. It yields the protein CASSLTSGLSDTQYF.

This clone was seen a single time. The V and J genes are TRBV12-3 or TRBV12-4 and TRBJ1-1, with D unresolved. The ends were cut back, 6 bases at V and 4 bases at J, with 9 bases in the middle. CDR3 length equals 12 residues. This chain's CDR3 is CASSLQVTEAFF. Here the CDR3 DNA reads TGTGCCAGCAGCTTGCAGGTCACTGAAGCTTTCTTT.

This chain joins TRBV2 and TRBJ2-3; D is perhaps TRBD1 (7 bases). V lost 7 bases, J lost 0 bases, and 14 bases lay in between. The CDR3 runs to 15 residues. Per germline, CDR1 SNHLY and CDR2 FYNNEI. The CDR3 sequence is CASKEGAASTDTQYF. The CDR3 nucleotides read TGTGCCAGCAAGGAGGGGGCGGCTAGCACAGATACGCAGTATTTT.

The chain joins TRBV6-5 to TRBJ1-2; maybe TRBD1 (5 bases). V lost 6 bases to trimming and J lost 4 bases, with 18 bases between them. CDR1 MNHEY and CDR2 SVGAGI come from the germline V gene. CDR3 size: 15 residues. The chain's CDR3 is CASSRKPQGLYGYTF. The CDR3 region has the DNA TGTGCCAGCAGCCGGAAGCCTCAGGGACTCTATGGCTACACCTTC.

The rearrangement uses TRBV4-3 and TRBJ2-7, with 8 bases fitting TRBD1. CDR3 length equals 19 residues. V shed 0 bases and J 6 bases; nucleotides not matched to a gene: 19. Germline loops: CDR1 LGHNA, CDR2 YSLEER. CDR3 sequence: CASSQELWGSRTGCREQYF. The CDR3 DNA follows: TGCGCCAGCAGCCAAGAATTGTGGGGTTCCAGGACAGGGTGTCGCGAGCAGTACTTC.

This clone was found a few times. CDR3 residues: CASSYRLQGNYGYTF. The CDR3 DNA follows: TGTGCCAGCAGTTATCGGCTCCAGGGGAACTATGGCTACACCTTC. The V call is TRBV6-2 or TRBV6-3, the J call TRBJ1-2; tentative D call: TRBD1 (6 bases). The CDR3 sequence is 15 residues long. Between the trimmed V and J ends, which lost 3 bases and 2 bases, there was a span of 13 bases. Germline V gene data show CDR1 as MNHEY and CDR2 as SVGEGT.

This clone was observed a single time. The chain links TRBV5-1 to TRBJ2-1; 8 bases map to TRBD1. V trimming: 4 bases; J trimming: 10 bases; junction bases outside the gene matches: 10. The CDR3 contains 14 residues. Germline CDR1 reads SGHRS; CDR2 reads YFSETQ. The CDR3 is CASSRTGFLAEQFF. CDR3 nucleotide sequence: TGCGCCAGCAGCCGGACAGGGTTCCTCGCAGAGCAGTTCTTC.

The chain couples TRBV6-2 or TRBV6-3 to TRBJ1-2, with D uncertain. V lost 6 bases, J lost 7 bases, and 12 bases lay in between. The germline V gene has CDR1 MNHEY and CDR2 SVGEGT. CDR3 length: 12 residues. Here the CDR3 reads CASSDHIGGYTF. As DNA, the CDR3 is TGTGCCAGCAGCGATCATATCGGTGGCTACACCTTC.

This chain joins TRBV3-1 (or the pseudogene TRBV3-2) and TRBJ2-7; no clear D gene. V shed 0 bases and J shed 0 bases, with 12 bases lying between them. Germline V gene data show CDR1 as LGHDT and CDR2 as YNNKEL (reference sequence). The CDR3 length is 16 residues. DNA for the CDR3: TGTGCCAGCAGCCAAGAAAGTTGGTTCAGCTCCTACGAGCAGTACTTC. This codes for CASSQESWFSSYEQYF.